Presented here are 13 T cell receptor beta chains from one specimen sequenced in a study of cytomegalovirus exposure and HLA in healthy donors. TCRdb's table, derived via immunoSEQ multiplex PCR, lists solely in-frame clones and lacks some. The sample gives 66,000 or so clones, around 97% of which show up once; around 1.5% is in the top ten. Input material: PBMCs. Source of these receptors: a woman under 30 in good health and CMV-seropositive.

This rearrangement joins TRBV10-3 to TRBJ1-4; tentative D call: TRBD1 (5 bases). Per the germline V gene, CDR1 is ENHRY and CDR2 is SYGVKD. V was pared by 2 bases and J by 10 bases, with 17 bases between. The CDR3 is 15 residues long. The CDR3 nucleotides read TGTGCCATCAGTGAGACGGACACAGGCCAGGGAAAACTGTTTTTT. It codes for CAISETDTGQGKLFF.

This clone came up once. In DNA, the CDR3 is TGCAGCGTTCGATCCAGGCTCACAGATACGCAGTATTTT. As protein: CSVRSRLTDTQYF. This sequence joins TRBV29-1 and TRBJ2-3; D remains unclear. Germline assignment: CDR1 SQVTM and CDR2 ANQGSEA. V lost 5 bases to trimming and J lost 2 bases, with 11 bases between them. The CDR3 has 13 residues.

This clone was seen only once. This chain connects TRBV27 to TRBJ2-1; TRBD2 matches at 13 bases. The CDR3 has 15 amino acids. The V gene end was trimmed by 5 bases and the J gene end by 8 bases; junction bases not matched to a gene: 6. Germline CDR1 is MNHEY and CDR2 is SMNVEV (reference sequence). As DNA, the CDR3 is TGTGCCAGCAGTCTGGGGACTAGCGGGACTGATGAGCAGTTCTTC. It encodes CASSLGTSGTDEQFF.

J is TRBJ1-2 and V is TRBV28; 8 bases map to TRBD1. Per the germline V gene, CDR1 is MDHEN and CDR2 is SYDVKM. Trimming removed 0 bases from V and 6 bases from J; junction bases left unmatched: 6. The CDR3 sequence is 15 residues long. The CDR3 bases are TGTGCCAGCAGTTTATGGTCAGGGGGCGCGGATGGCTACACCTTC. Residues: CASSLWSGGADGYTF.

The V gene is TRBV2, the J gene TRBJ2-3, with D perhaps TRBD1 (6 bases). Germline V gives CDR1 SNHLY, CDR2 FYNNEI. Trimming took 1 base from V and 4 from J, leaving 18 bases between them. The CDR3 covers 17 residues. The CDR3 reads CASSEEITGSEADTQYF. CDR3 coding DNA: TGTGCCAGCAGTGAAGAAATTACAGGGTCGGAGGCAGATACGCAGTATTTT.

The V and J genes are TRBV4-1 and TRBJ2-7; D unresolved. Trimming left V 1 base short and J 3 bases short, with 7 bases between. The CDR3 has 13 amino acids. The germline V gene has CDR1 MGHRA and CDR2 YSYEKL. CDR3 sequence (DNA): TGCGCCAGCAGCCAAGGCCGGAGCTACGAGCAGTACTTC. Protein: CASSQGRSYEQYF.

The rearrangement joins TRBV5-1 to TRBJ2-5; 11 bases are a match to TRBD2. J was trimmed by 5 bases and V by 4 bases; bases with no gene match: 13. The germline V gene has CDR1 SGHRS and CDR2 YFSETQ. The CDR3 runs to 17 residues. The CDR3 sequence: CASSIDLAGGAEETQYF. CDR3 nucleotides: TGCGCCAGCAGCATAGATTTAGCGGGAGGGGCAGAGGAGACCCAGTACTTC.

The V and J genes are TRBV7-9 and TRBJ1-5, with unresolved D. Looked up from germline, CDR1 is SEHNR and CDR2 is FQNEAQ (reference sequence). This CDR3 spans 16 amino acids. V was trimmed by 4 bases and J by 1 base, leaving 14 bases between them. CDR3 protein: CASSSTDGGSNQPQHF. CDR3 in DNA: TGTGCCAGCAGCTCAACAGACGGAGGGAGCAATCAGCCCCAGCATTTT.

The chain couples TRBV28 to TRBJ2-1; a possible D gene is TRBD2 (6 bases). The germline V gene encodes CDR1 MDHEN and CDR2 SYDVKM. The CDR3 sequence is 15 residues long. Trimming took off 2 bases at V and 6 bases at J, with 14 bases between the two ends. CDR3 DNA sequence: TGTGCCAGCAGTTTACCCGGGAGCTCGGTCAATGAGCAGTTCTTC. The encoded protein is CASSLPGSSVNEQFF.

This chain joins TRBV7-9 and TRBJ1-1; D possibly corresponds to TRBD1 (6 bases). The CDR3 has 16 residues. Germline-derived CDR1 and CDR2 are SEHNR and FQNEAQ (reference sequence). The V end lost 4 bases, the J end lost 1 base, and 16 bases lay between the germline ends. This CDR3 reads CASSSLGGGQNTEAFF. In DNA, the CDR3 is TGTGCCAGCAGCTCGCTAGGGGGGGGGCAGAACACTGAAGCTTTCTTT.

V usage is TRBV6-1 and J usage is TRBJ1-1; tentatively, D is TRBD1 (5 bases). The CDR3 extends over 12 amino acids. From germline, CDR1 is MNHNS and CDR2 SASEGT. The V gene lost 7 bases and the J gene lost 6 bases, with 12 bases spanning the gap. CDR3 sequence: CASNRGTPEAFF. DNA of the CDR3: TGTGCCAGCAATCGGGGGACTCCTGAAGCTTTCTTT.

The chain couples TRBV6-1 to TRBJ2-7; 10 nucleotides line up with TRBD1. The length of the CDR3 is 14 residues. V lost 5 bases to trimming and J lost 4 bases; unmatched junction nucleotides: 5. CDR1 and CDR2 (germline): MNHNS, SASEGT. CDR3 nucleotides: TGTGCCAGCAGTCACGGACAGGGGGTATACGAGCAGTACTTC. The encoded protein is CASSHGQGVYEQYF.

This chain uses TRBV29-1 with TRBJ1-2, with D perhaps TRBD1 (5 bases). The V end was cut by 7 bases, the J end by 3 bases, with 15 bases between. Germline assignment: CDR1 SQVTM and CDR2 ANQGSEA. The CDR3 covers 13 residues. DNA for the CDR3: TGCAGCGCTCTGCGGGGCGCAGACTATGGCTACACCTTC. It specifies CSALRGADYGYTF.